This T cell receptor beta chain is from a study of T cells expressing NK-cell markers. On the study more broadly: Seven HCMV-seropositive donors and one seronegative donor made up the eight sequenced donors.

Broader study findings: Similarly, these clonotypes led the CD3+CD56-NKG2C+ fraction as well in four donors.

TCR beta cDNA was made by 5'RACE template switching with UMIs. Each CDR3 protein gets one entry in TCRdb, which reprocessed the 5' RACE reads and gives no DNA. In total, the table holds about 410,000 distinct CDR3 sequences. Germline CDR1 and CDR2: SGDLS and YYNGEE. This CDR3 is 18 amino acids long. A remark on this clonotype: Antigen: not known.

Source material: blood T cells: a sorted CD56 or NKG2C T cell subset, CD4+ or CD8+ T cells, or bulk PBMC T cells (not recorded which). The receptor was derived from a woman between 45 and 60 years old in good health. The J gene is TRBJ2-2, the V gene TRBV9; the TCRdb D gene call, TRBD2, has no DNA to confirm it. CDR3 amino acids: CASSVVAGGPSNTGELFF.